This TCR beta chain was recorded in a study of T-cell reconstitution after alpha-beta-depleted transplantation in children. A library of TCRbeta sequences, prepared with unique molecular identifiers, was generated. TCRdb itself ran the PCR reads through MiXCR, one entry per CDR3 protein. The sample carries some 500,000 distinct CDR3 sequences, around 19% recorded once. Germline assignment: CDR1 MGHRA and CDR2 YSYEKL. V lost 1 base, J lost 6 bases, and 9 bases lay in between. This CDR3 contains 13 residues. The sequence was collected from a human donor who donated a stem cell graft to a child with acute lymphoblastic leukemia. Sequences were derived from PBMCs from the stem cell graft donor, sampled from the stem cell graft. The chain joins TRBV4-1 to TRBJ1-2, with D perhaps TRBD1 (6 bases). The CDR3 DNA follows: TGCGCCAGCAGCCAAGGATACAGGGATGGCTACACCTTC. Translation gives CASSQGYRDGYTF.